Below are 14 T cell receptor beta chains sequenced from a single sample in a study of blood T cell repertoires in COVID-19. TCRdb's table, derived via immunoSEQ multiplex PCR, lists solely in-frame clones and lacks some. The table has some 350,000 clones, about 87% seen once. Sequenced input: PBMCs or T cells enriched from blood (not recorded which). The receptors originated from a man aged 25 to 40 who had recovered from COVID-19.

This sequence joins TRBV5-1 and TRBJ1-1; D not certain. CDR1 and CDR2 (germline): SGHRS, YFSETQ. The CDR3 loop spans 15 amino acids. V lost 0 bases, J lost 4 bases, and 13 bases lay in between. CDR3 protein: CASSLGRVLGTEAFF. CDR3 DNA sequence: TGCGCCAGCAGCTTGGGGAGGGTTTTGGGCACTGAAGCTTTCTTT.

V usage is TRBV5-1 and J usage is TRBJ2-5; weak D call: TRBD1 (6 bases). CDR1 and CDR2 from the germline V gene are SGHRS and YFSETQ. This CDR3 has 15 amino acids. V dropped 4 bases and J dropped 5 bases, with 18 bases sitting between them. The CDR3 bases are TGCGCCAGCAGCCCTTACCTAGGGGGAGTCGAGACCCAGTACTTC. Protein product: CASSPYLGGVETQYF.

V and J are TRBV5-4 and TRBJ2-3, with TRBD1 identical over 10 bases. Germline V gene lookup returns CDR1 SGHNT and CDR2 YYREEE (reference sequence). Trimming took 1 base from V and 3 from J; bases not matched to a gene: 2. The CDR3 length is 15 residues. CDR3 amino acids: CASSLWGQGTDTQYF. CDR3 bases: TGTGCCAGCAGCTTGTGGGGACAGGGGACAGATACGCAGTATTTT.

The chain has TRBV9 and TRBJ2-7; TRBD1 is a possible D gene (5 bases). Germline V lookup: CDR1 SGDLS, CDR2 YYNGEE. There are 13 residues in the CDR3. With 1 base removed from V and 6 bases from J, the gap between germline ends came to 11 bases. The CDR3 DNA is TGTGCCAGCAGCGTATCAGGGCAGGGCGAGCAGTACTTC. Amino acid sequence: CASSVSGQGEQYF.

CDR3 bases: TGTGCCACCAGCAGGGGGGTCCAAATACAGGGATCACCCCTCCACTTT. Amino acid sequence: CATSRGVQIQGSPLHF. The chain uses TRBV15 and TRBJ1-6; weak D call: TRBD1 (6 bases). In germline, CDR1 is LNHNV, CDR2 YYDKDF (reference sequence). Trimming pared 3 bases from V and 10 bases from J, leaving 19 bases between. CDR3 length: 16 amino acids.

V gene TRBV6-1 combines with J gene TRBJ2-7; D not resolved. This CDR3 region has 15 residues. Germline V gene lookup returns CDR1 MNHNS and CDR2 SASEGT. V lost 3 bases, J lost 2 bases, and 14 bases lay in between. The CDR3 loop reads CASSESGSRPYEQYF. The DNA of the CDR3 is TGTGCCAGCAGTGAGTCCGGGTCCCGTCCCTACGAGCAGTACTTC.

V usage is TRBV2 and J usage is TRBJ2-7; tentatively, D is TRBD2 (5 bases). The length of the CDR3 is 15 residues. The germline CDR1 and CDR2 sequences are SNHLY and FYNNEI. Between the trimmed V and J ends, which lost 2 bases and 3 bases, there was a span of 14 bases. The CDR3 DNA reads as TGTGCCAGCAGTGAAAATCTGGGGAGCCTCTACGAGCAGTACTTC. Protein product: CASSENLGSLYEQYF.

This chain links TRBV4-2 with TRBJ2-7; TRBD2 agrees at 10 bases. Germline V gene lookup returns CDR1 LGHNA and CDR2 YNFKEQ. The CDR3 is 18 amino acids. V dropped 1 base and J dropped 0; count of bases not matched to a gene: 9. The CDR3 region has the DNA TGTGCCAGCAGCCAAGCGGCTAGCGGGGGACCCAGCTCCTACGAGCAGTACTTC. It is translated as CASSQAASGGPSSYEQYF.

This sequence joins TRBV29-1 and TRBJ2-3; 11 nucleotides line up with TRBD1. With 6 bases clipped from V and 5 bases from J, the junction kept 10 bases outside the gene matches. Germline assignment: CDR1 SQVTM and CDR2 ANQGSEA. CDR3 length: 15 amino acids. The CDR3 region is CSVGQGVIAIDTQYF. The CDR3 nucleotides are TGCAGCGTGGGACAGGGGGTGATTGCAATAGATACGCAGTATTTT.

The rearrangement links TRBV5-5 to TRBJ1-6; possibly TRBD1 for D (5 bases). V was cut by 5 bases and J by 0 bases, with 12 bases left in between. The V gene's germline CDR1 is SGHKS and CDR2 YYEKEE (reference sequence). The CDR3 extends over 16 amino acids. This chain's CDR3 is CASSSTDSSYNSPLHF. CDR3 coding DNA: TGTGCCAGCAGTTCGACAGATAGCTCCTATAATTCACCCCTCCACTTT.

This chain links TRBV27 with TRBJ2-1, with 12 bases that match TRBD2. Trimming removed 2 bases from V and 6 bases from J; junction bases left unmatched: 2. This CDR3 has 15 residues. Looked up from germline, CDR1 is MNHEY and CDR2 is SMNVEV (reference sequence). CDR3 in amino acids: CASSLGLAGSNEQFF. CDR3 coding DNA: TGTGCCAGCAGTTTAGGACTAGCGGGGTCCAATGAGCAGTTCTTC.

CDR3 bases: TGTGCCAGCAGTCGACTAGCGGGGAAGTACAATGAGCAGTTCTTC. As protein: CASSRLAGKYNEQFF. This chain uses TRBV6-5 with TRBJ2-1; 11 nucleotides align to TRBD2. This CDR3 contains 15 residues. From germline, CDR1 is MNHEY and CDR2 SVGAGI. Trimming took 5 bases from V and 4 from J; bases not matched to a gene: 4.

CDR3 loop: CASSLAQYEQYF. The CDR3 DNA reads as TGTGCCAGCAGCTTAGCGCAGTACGAGCAGTACTTC. The chain recombines TRBV11-1 with TRBJ2-7; no firm D call. This CDR3 is 12 amino acids long. The V gene's germline CDR1 is SGHAT and CDR2 FQDESV (reference sequence). V was pared by 0 bases and J by 4 bases, with 4 bases between.

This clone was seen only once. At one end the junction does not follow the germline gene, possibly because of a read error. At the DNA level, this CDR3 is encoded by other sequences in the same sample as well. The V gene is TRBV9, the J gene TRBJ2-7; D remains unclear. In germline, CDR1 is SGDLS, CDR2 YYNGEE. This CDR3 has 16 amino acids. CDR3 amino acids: CASSVGVGLGGYEQYF. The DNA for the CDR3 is TGCGCCAGCAGCGTAGGTGTAGGCCTAGGTGGCTACGAGCAGTACTTC.